The source of this T cell receptor beta chain is a study of preoperative IRX-2 immunotherapy in early breast cancer. Produced via immunoSEQ multiplex PCR; TCRdb's table is partial and in-frame only. This repertoire shows 25,000 to 30,000 clones, 75% to 90% found once; its top ten account for approximately 1.5%. Trimming cost V 9 bases and J 1 base; bases outside gene matches: 8. This CDR3 region has 15 residues. Germline V CDR1 and CDR2: LNHDA, SQIVND (reference sequence). Specified treatment: preoperative locoregional IRX-2 cytokine immunotherapy. This phase Ib study tested locoregional IRX-2 cytokine immunotherapy given before surgery.

The sequence was obtained from a human donor with breast cancer. Sequenced here: lymph node tissue, sampled after IRX-2 immunotherapy. The rearrangement links TRBV19 to TRBJ1-2; 10 bases map to TRBD1. CDR3 region: CASYLTGGYNYGYTF. The CDR3 nucleotides are TGTGCCAGCTACTTGACAGGGGGCTATAACTATGGCTACACCTTC.